This T cell receptor (beta chain) was identified in a study of blood T cell repertoires in COVID-19. About the research overall: Sources were T cells, B-cell-depleted T cells, or PBMCs; the material itself was cDNA or gDNA.

Assay used: immunoSEQ multiplex PCR; TCRdb lists only in-frame clones, some missing. The sample lists 150,000 to 200,000 clones; approximately 91% were seen once. The sample consisted of peripheral blood. The receptor comes from a man in his late teens or twenties with COVID-19, enrolled during active disease.

The CDR3 sequence: CASSASGPVYEQFF. The DNA for the CDR3 is TGTGCCAGCAGCGCTAGCGGCCCAGTTTATGAGCAGTTCTTC. The V and J genes are TRBV9 and TRBJ2-1, with 7 positions matching TRBD2. The germline CDR1 and CDR2 sequences are SGDLS and YYNGEE. This CDR3 has 14 amino acids. The ends lost 3 bases at V and 8 bases at J; junction bases unmatched: 8.